This is a list of T cell receptor beta chains from one sample in a study of OX40 agonist ivuxolimab in advanced cancers. Sequenced by immunoSEQ multiplex PCR; TCRdb stores in-frame clones only, minus some. The table includes 50,000 or so clones, around nine tenths detected once. The sample here was CD4+ or CD8+ T cells sorted from blood, taken in a trial of the OX40 agonist ivuxolimab. These TCRs come from an adult with an advanced solid tumor such as melanoma, head and neck, liver or kidney cancer. CDR3s include the opening cysteine and the closing phenylalanine or tryptophan. The D gene is left open where the match is weak. Rows may omit the clone size; those that give it use once, few, many or a size class.

clone_size,v_call,j_call,d_call,cdr3_nt,cdr3_aa
-,TRBV4-1,TRBJ1-1,-,TGCGCCAGCAGCCAACAGGGGATCACTGAAGCTTTCTTT,CASSQQGITEAFF
-,TRBV27,TRBJ1-1,-,TGTGCCAGCAGTTTTGTAGCGGGCGGCACTGAAGCTTTCTTT,CASSFVAGGTEAFF
-,TRBV27,TRBJ1-1,-,TGTGCCAGCAGGACGGGGGGCACTGAAGCTTTCTTT,CASRTGGTEAFF
-,TRBV15,TRBJ2-3,-,TGTGCCACCAGCAAGGGACACACAGATACGCAGTATTTT,CATSKGHTDTQYF
-,TRBV7-9,TRBJ2-1,TRBD2,TGTGCCAGCAGCTTACTAGCGGGAGGGCCCTACAATGAGCAGTTCTTC,CASSLLAGGPYNEQFF
once,TRBV7-2,TRBJ2-1,-,TGTGCCAGCACCAGGGTGGGAGTTAGCTACAATGAGCAGTTCTTC,CASTRVGVSYNEQFF
-,TRBV9,TRBJ1-4,-,TGTGCCAGCAGCGCTGCAGGGGCTATTAATGAAAAACTGTTTTTT,CASSAAGAINEKLFF
-,TRBV7-3,TRBJ2-3,TRBD1,TGTGCCAGCAGCTCTGGACAGGGGGGAGATACGCAGTATTTT,CASSSGQGGDTQYF
-,TRBV19,TRBJ2-7,-,TGTGCCAGTAGCCACTCTACCGGGATTCGCGAGCAGTACTTC,CASSHSTGIREQYF
-,TRBV6-5,TRBJ2-3,-,TGTGCCAGCGGTTCTAGCGTAAGCACAGATACGCAGTATTTT,CASGSSVSTDTQYF
-,TRBV4-1,TRBJ2-7,-,TGCGCCAGCAGCCTGATAGGACCGCCGGGATCCTACGAGCAGTACTTC,CASSLIGPPGSYEQYF
-,TRBV27,TRBJ2-1,-,TGTGCCAGCAGATCCGGGACAACCTCCTACAATGAGCAGTTCTTC,CASRSGTTSYNEQFF
-,TRBV7-9,TRBJ1-1,-,TGTGCCAGCAGCTCCTGGACGTCTGAGGAGGAAGCTTTCTTT,CASSSWTSEEEAFF
-,TRBV9,TRBJ2-7,-,TGTGCCAGCAGCCCGAGACTGACCTACGAGCAGTACTTC,CASSPRLTYEQYF
-,TRBV21-1,TRBJ1-4,-,TGTGCCAGCAGCAAAGTTCGGGGGCAGGGGGGATTTGCAACTAATGAAAAACTGTTTTTT,CASSKVRGQGGFATNEKLFF
-,TRBV7-9,TRBJ2-3,TRBD2,TGTGCCAGCAGCTTCGGGGGGGCCCCGACCACAGATACGCAGTATTTT,CASSFGGAPTTDTQYF
-,TRBV5-4,TRBJ2-7,-,TGTGCCAGCAGCTTGGATCAGGGCTACGAGCAGTACTTC,CASSLDQGYEQYF
-,TRBV27,TRBJ2-7,TRBD2,TGTGCCAGCAGTCCATTACTAGCGGGAGGCTACGAGCAGTACTTC,CASSPLLAGGYEQYF
-,TRBV9,TRBJ1-1,-,TGTGCCAGCAGCGCCCGCCGTCGGGGAAACATGAACACTGAAGCTTTCTTT,CASSARRRGNMNTEAFF
-,TRBV27,TRBJ1-2,TRBD1,TGTGCCAGCAGGGAAGACAGGGGCATCGATGGCTACACCTTC,CASREDRGIDGYTF
-,TRBV4-1,TRBJ2-7,-,TGCGCCAGCAGCCGACCCCTGGAGACGGAGGAGCAGTACTTC,CASSRPLETEEQYF
-,TRBV27,TRBJ2-5,TRBD2,TGTGCCAGCACGGGGGGCGGGAGGTGGGAGACCCAGTACTTC,CASTGGGRWETQYF
-,TRBV6-1,TRBJ2-1,TRBD1,TGTGCCAGCAGTGAGGGGACAGGGGCCTACAATGAGCAGTTCTTC,CASSEGTGAYNEQFF
-,TRBV11-2,TRBJ2-6,TRBD1,TGTGCCAGCAGCCCTCCCGGACAGGGGGCAAGGGGGGCCAACGTCCTGACTTTC,CASSPPGQGARGANVLTF
-,TRBV7-9,TRBJ2-7,-,TGTGCCAGCAGCCATACCGGGATTCTCTCCTACGAGCAGTACTTC,CASSHTGILSYEQYF
once,TRBV4-1,TRBJ2-7,-,TGCGCCAGCAGCCAAGCGGCGATGGGAACCTACGAGCAGTACTTC,CASSQAAMGTYEQYF
-,TRBV25-1,TRBJ2-7,TRBD2,TGTGCCAGCACCCGCCCTAGGCGGCTAGCGGTATACGAGCAGTACTTC,CASTRPRRLAVYEQYF
-,TRBV12-5,TRBJ2-1,-,TGTGCTAGTGGCCCCCTCGTGGGGGGCGGGGGTGAGCAGTTCTTC,CASGPLVGGGGEQFF
-,TRBV5-4,TRBJ2-5,TRBD1,TGTGCCAGCAGCGTGTGGGGGGGACAGGGTTTGGAGACCCAGTACTTC,CASSVWGGQGLETQYF
-,TRBV15,TRBJ2-7,-,TGTGCCACCAGCGGAGGGGGACTTACCTCCTACGAGCAGTACTTC,CATSGGGLTSYEQYF
-,TRBV5-4,TRBJ1-1,-,TGTGCCAGCAGCTTAGGTGGGGTAGGAGCTTTCTTT,CASSLGGVGAFF
few,TRBV19,TRBJ1-1,-,TGTGCCAGTAGTATAGGGCGGGTAACTGAAGCTTTCTTT,CASSIGRVTEAFF
-,TRBV28,TRBJ1-1,-,TGTGCCAGCAGTTTCCGGGGGGGCCGCACTGAAGCTTTCTTT,CASSFRGGRTEAFF
-,TRBV11-2,TRBJ2-7,TRBD2,TGTGCCAGCAGCTTACTAGCGGGAGAGCTCTACGAGCAGTACTTC,CASSLLAGELYEQYF
-,TRBV2,TRBJ1-2,TRBD1,TGTGCCAGCAGTGTCGGACAGGTAACGTGGATTAACTATGGCTACACCTTC,CASSVGQVTWINYGYTF
-,TRBV5-5,TRBJ2-1,-,TGTGCCAGCAGCTTGGAGAACGATGAGCAGTTCTTC,CASSLENDEQFF
-,TRBV4-1,TRBJ1-1,-,TGCGCCAGCAGCCAAGACGACCGGGACCCGGGTAATAGTGAAGCTTTCTTT,CASSQDDRDPGNSEAFF
once,TRBV14,TRBJ1-6,-,TGTGCCAGCAGCCAAGACGGGGACTATAATTCACCCCTCCACTTT,CASSQDGDYNSPLHF
once,TRBV5-6,TRBJ2-2,-,TGTGCCAGCAGCTTGGAGGCAGTAGGGGGGACCGGGGAGCTGTTTTTT,CASSLEAVGGTGELFF
once,TRBV5-6,TRBJ1-4,TRBD1,TGTGCCAGCAGCATCCGGGACAGTCCTAATGAAAAACTGTTTTTT,CASSIRDSPNEKLFF
-,TRBV27,TRBJ1-1,-,TGTGCCAGCAGTTTACGAGGGGCTGAAGCTTTCTTT,CASSLRGAEAFF
-,TRBV30,TRBJ1-5,-,TGTGCCTGGACACGGGGGGAATCGAGCAATCAGCCCCAGCATTTT,CAWTRGESSNQPQHF
-,TRBV6-5,TRBJ2-7,TRBD2,TGTGCCAGCACCGCGGTGGGGGGGGAGCAGTACTTC,CASTAVGGEQYF
-,TRBV4-2,TRBJ1-1,-,TGTGCCAGCAGCCAGGACAGGAACACTGAAGCTTTCTTT,CASSQDRNTEAFF
-,TRBV10-1,TRBJ2-7,-,TGCGCCAGCAGTGAGAGAAGTAACTACGAGCAGTACTTC,CASSERSNYEQYF
once,TRBV5-5,TRBJ2-1,-,TGTGCCAGCAGTTCGATCGGGTCTATTATTGAGCAGTTCTTC,CASSSIGSIIEQFF
-,TRBV6-1,TRBJ2-7,-,TGTGCCAGCAGTGAAGCATCTATCGGACACTCCTACGAGCAGTACTTC,CASSEASIGHSYEQYF
-,TRBV5-4,TRBJ2-1,TRBD2,TGCGCCAGCAGCTGGACTAGCGGGGGCCTTAATGAGCAGTTCTTC,CASSWTSGGLNEQFF
-,TRBV7-8,TRBJ1-4,-,TGTGCCAGCAGCTTTCTCTCTTCGAGTGCAACTAATGAAAAACTGTTTTTT,CASSFLSSSATNEKLFF
-,TRBV5-6,TRBJ2-7,-,TGTGCCAGCAGCCCCAGGCTTTCCTACGAGCAGTACTTC,CASSPRLSYEQYF
-,TRBV6-1,TRBJ1-2,TRBD1,TGTGCCAGCAGTGATCTTATATGGGGACAGGGCCACTATGGCTACACCTTC,CASSDLIWGQGHYGYTF
-,TRBV15,TRBJ2-4,-,TGTGCCACCCGGGGGCCAGGGGACAAAAACATTCAGTACTTC,CATRGPGDKNIQYF
-,TRBV5-6,TRBJ2-7,-,TGTGCCAGCAGCTTAATAACCGGCCGGGAGCAGTACTTC,CASSLITGREQYF
once,TRBV6-6,TRBJ2-7,-,TGTGCCAGCAGTAAACCGGGTCCCCAGGAGCAGTACTTC,CASSKPGPQEQYF
-,TRBV19,TRBJ2-2,TRBD2,TGTGCCAGTAACGGCAGCCCCGGACTAGCGATTGTCGGGGAGCTGTTTTTT,CASNGSPGLAIVGELFF
-,TRBV5-5,TRBJ1-3,-,TGTGCCAGCAGCTTGGAGGGCAGGTCCTCTGGAAACACCATATATTTT,CASSLEGRSSGNTIYF
-,TRBV5-4,TRBJ2-7,-,TGTGCCAGCTTGGGGTCGGGCGAGCAGTACTTC,CASLGSGEQYF
few,TRBV7-8,TRBJ2-5,-,TGTGCCAGCAGCTTAGCAGGGGGGAAGGATGAGTTCCAGTACTTC,CASSLAGGKDEFQYF
-,TRBV27,TRBJ2-7,TRBD1,TGTGCCAGCAGTGCCTCGAGGGTAGGGGACAGCTCCTACGAGCAGTACTTC,CASSASRVGDSSYEQYF
few,TRBV29-1,TRBJ1-1,-,TGCAGCGTTGAAGACGGGGGGAGAGCTTTCTTT,CSVEDGGRAFF